What follows are 30 T cell receptor beta chains derived from one specimen sequenced in a study of immune heterogeneity within non-small cell lung tumors. Template input was genomic DNA from bulk tumor (around 600 ng per sample). The authors collected several far-apart biopsies from each primary tumor during surgery. Untreated, newly diagnosed non-small cell lung cancer patients underwent curative surgery. Multiplex PCR with 32 V and 13 J primers amplified TCR beta CDR3. Via MiXCR, TCRdb re-called the multiplex PCR reads, giving one row per CDR3 protein. This sample has about 4,600 distinct CDR3 sequences, with approximately 40% found just once. The sequencing sample was made of lung tumor tissue. These receptors were collected from a woman between 50 and 59 years old with non-small cell lung cancer.

The chain couples TRBV28 to TRBJ2-7; TRBD2 agrees at 14 bases. Germline V CDR1 and CDR2: MDHEN, SYDVKM. V shed 6 bases and J 5 bases; nucleotides not matched to a gene: 6. There are 15 residues in the CDR3. The CDR3 sequence: CASSTGLAGDDEQYF. CDR3 coding DNA: TGTGCCAGCAGCACGGGACTAGCGGGGGATGACGAGCAGTACTTC.

This clonotype was counted ten times or more. The rearrangement joins TRBV5-1 to TRBJ2-3; TRBD2 agrees at 9 bases. V shed 4 bases and J 3 bases; nucleotides not matched to a gene: 9. This CDR3 is 16 amino acids long. Looked up from germline, CDR1 is SGHRS and CDR2 is YFSETQ. CDR3 DNA sequence: TGCGCCAGCAGCCGTGGACATAGCGGGAGTACAGATACGCAGTATTTT. It codes for CASSRGHSGSTDTQYF.

By share of the sample, this clonotype is large. The gene calls are TRBV20-1 and TRBJ1-1; TRBD1 is a possible D gene (6 bases). The CDR3 is 15 residues long. The germline CDR1 and CDR2 sequences are DFQATT and SNEGSKA (reference sequence). The V end lost 0 bases, the J end lost 4 bases, and 15 bases lay between the germline ends. The CDR3 region has the DNA TGCAGTGCTAGAGATCTTGGGCAGGGGAGCACTGAAGCTTTCTTT. It yields the protein CSARDLGQGSTEAFF.

On this clonotype: A much larger clone differs from this one at a single base, so this may be a read error. The chain combines TRBV19 with TRBJ1-1; 8 bases agree with TRBD1. Germline lookup yields CDR1 LNHDA and CDR2 SQIVND (reference sequence). CDR3 length equals 14 residues. CDR3 bases: TGTGCCAGTAGTAAGACAGGGGTGAACGCTGAAGCTTTCTTT. Amino acid sequence: CASSKTGVNAEAFF.

This clonotype ranks as medium-sized. This chain links TRBV20-1 with TRBJ2-7; TRBD1 aligns across 7 bases. This CDR3 spans 12 amino acids. Trimming took 2 bases from V and 6 from J; bases not matched to a gene: 4. The germline CDR1 and CDR2 sequences are DFQATT and SNEGSKA (reference sequence). The CDR3, as DNA: TGCAGTGCTAGATACCGGGACAGCGAGCAGTACTTC. Translation gives CSARYRDSEQYF.

In its sample, this clonotype is medium-sized. J is TRBJ2-1 and V is TRBV20-1; 8 nucleotides align to TRBD2. Trimming at V came to 3 bases and at J to 5 bases, leaving 3 bases not matched to a gene. CDR1 is DFQATT, CDR2 SNEGSKA, per germline (reference sequence). This CDR3 has 13 amino acids. The DNA of the CDR3 is TGCAGTGCTAGCGGGAGGGTTCACAATGAGCAGTTCTTC. Protein: CSASGRVHNEQFF.

This clonotype rates as medium-sized. As DNA, the CDR3 is TGTGCCAGCGGCCCCTTAGCGTCCAGCACAGATACGCAGTATTTT. Translation: CASGPLASSTDTQYF. The chain recombines TRBV2 with TRBJ2-3, with D tentatively TRBD2 (5 bases). The ends were cut back, 8 bases at V and 0 bases at J, with 15 bases in the middle. In germline, CDR1 is SNHLY, CDR2 FYNNEI. The CDR3 totals 15 residues. Supplemented by reference TRBV2 and TRBJ2-3, the full variable domain reads EPEVTQTPSHQVTQMGQEVILRCVPISNHLYFYWYRQILGQKVEFLVSFYNNEISEKSEIFDDQFSVERPDGSNFTLKIRSTKLEDSAMYFCASGPLASSTDTQYFGPGTRLTVL.

Sample share makes this clonotype medium-sized. The chain recombines TRBV19 with TRBJ1-1, with no clear D. This CDR3 region has 14 residues. Trimming pared 5 bases from V and 0 bases from J, leaving 10 bases between. Per germline, CDR1 LNHDA and CDR2 SQIVND (reference sequence). The chain's CDR3 is CASSGILMNTEAFF. CDR3 bases: TGTGCCAGTAGTGGGATTCTCATGAACACTGAAGCTTTCTTT.

In its sample, this clonotype ranks as medium-sized. V and J are TRBV6-2 or TRBV6-3 and TRBJ2-7, with a weak D call TRBD2 (5 bases). The CDR3 spans 16 residues. Trimming cost V 2 bases and J 0 bases, with 14 bases left between them. Germline V lookup: CDR1 MNHEY, CDR2 SVGEGT. CDR3 DNA: TGTGCCAGCAGTTACGAGGATCGGGGTAGCTCCTACGAGCAGTACTTC. Translated: CASSYEDRGSSYEQYF.

This clonotype ranks as medium-sized. V usage is TRBV4-1 and J usage is TRBJ1-2; 7 bases fit TRBD1. Germline CDR1 MGHRA, CDR2 YSYEKL. The length of the CDR3 is 14 residues. Trimming took 1 base from V and 7 from J; bases not matched to a gene: 6. CDR3 amino acids: CASSQGLQGGGYTF. Here the CDR3 DNA reads TGCGCCAGCAGCCAAGGATTGCAGGGGGGTGGCTACACCTTC.

The chain links TRBV27 to TRBJ1-5, with TRBD1 matching 7 bases. The germline V gene encodes CDR1 MNHEY and CDR2 SMNVEV (reference sequence). This CDR3 has 15 amino acids. Germline trimming cut 4 bases from V and 2 bases from J; bases unmatched to any gene: 5. CDR3 amino acids: CASSSPGTGNQPQHF. The CDR3 DNA reads as TGTGCCAGCAGTTCACCCGGGACAGGCAATCAGCCCCAGCATTTT.

This clonotype is labeled as medium-sized. The rearrangement joins TRBV29-1 to TRBJ2-2, with TRBD2 matching over 8 bases. The CDR3 spans 16 residues. V gave up 4 bases and J gave up 2 bases; unmatched junction bases: 9. The germline CDR1 and CDR2 sequences are SQVTM and ANQGSEA. CDR3 sequence (DNA): TGCAGCGTTGTGGGTTCCAGCGGGAGCAACACCGGGGAGCTGTTTTTT. This encodes CSVVGSSGSNTGELFF.

The gene calls are TRBV7-9 and TRBJ2-1; D gene uncertain. This CDR3 has 13 amino acids. The germline V gene has CDR1 SEHNR and CDR2 FQNEAQ (reference sequence). Trimming stripped 4 bases from V and 5 bases from J, with 9 bases between. DNA of the CDR3: TGTGCCAGCAGCTCCGACCTCAACAATGAGCAGTTCTTC. Encoded protein: CASSSDLNNEQFF.

This chain connects TRBV6-2 or TRBV6-3 to TRBJ2-7; D not certain. The CDR3 extends over 11 amino acids. Per the germline V gene, CDR1 is MNHEY and CDR2 is SVGEGT. Trimming removed 0 bases at V and 7 bases at J, with 4 bases between. This chain's CDR3 is CASSYSREQYF. CDR3 DNA: TGTGCCAGCAGTTACTCGAGGGAGCAGTACTTC.

This clonotype was seen more than once but under ten times. A much bigger clone sits one base away, suggesting this may be a read error. The V and J genes are TRBV28 and TRBJ2-5; the D is unclear. This CDR3 region has 11 residues. CDR1 is MDHEN and CDR2 is SYDVKM in the germline V gene. As DNA, the CDR3 is TGTGCCAGCAGTTTAGAAGAGGCCCAGTACTTC. This codes for CASSLEEAQYF.

Many counts were recorded for this clonotype. V is TRBV4-1 and J is TRBJ2-3; D unclear. This CDR3 is built from 15 residues. V was clipped by 4 bases and J by 2 bases, with 13 bases between them. CDR1 is MGHRA and CDR2 is YSYEKL in the germline V gene. CDR3 amino acids: CASSLPRATTDTQYF. Here the CDR3 DNA reads TGCGCCAGCAGCCTCCCTCGGGCCACCACAGATACGCAGTATTTT.

This clonotype appeared many times. V usage is TRBV2 and J usage is TRBJ2-1; the D is unclear. The CDR3 has 12 amino acids. Germline CDR1 reads SNHLY; CDR2 reads FYNNEI. Deletions cut 1 base from V and 6 bases from J, with 4 bases between. For the CDR3, the DNA is TGTGCCAGCAGTGAAGAGGGCAATGAGCAGTTCTTC. This codes for CASSEEGNEQFF.

This clonotype was picked up many times. The chain carries TRBV7-2 and TRBJ2-2; 9 bases match TRBD2. The CDR3 contains 15 residues. Losses at the gene ends were 8 bases for V and 6 bases for J; bases not matched to a gene: 10. Germline V gene data show CDR1 as SGHTA and CDR2 as FQGNSA. The CDR3 DNA sequence: TGTGCCAGCTCCCGTAGGAGCGGGGGGTCCGGGGAGCTGTTTTTT. This translates into CASSRRSGGSGELFF. Supplemented by reference TRBV7-2 and TRBJ2-2, the full variable domain reads GAGVSQSPSNKVTEKGKDVELRCDPISGHTALYWYRQSLGQGLEFLIYFQGNSAPDKSGLPSDRFSAERTGGSVSTLTIQRTQQEDSAVYLCASSRRSGGSGELFFGEGSRLTVL.

The chain is built from TRBV7-9 and TRBJ1-6; D ambiguous. Trimming removed 0 bases at V and 3 bases at J, with 9 bases between. CDR1 is SEHNR, CDR2 FQNEAQ, per germline (reference sequence). The CDR3 runs to 16 residues. The CDR3 here is CASSLATTSYNSPLHF. The CDR3 bases are TGTGCCAGCAGCTTAGCGACGACGAGCTATAATTCACCCCTCCACTTT. Full variable domain (missing parts from reference TRBV7-9 and TRBJ1-6): DTGVSQNPRHKITKRGQNVTFRCDPISEHNRLYWYRQTLGQGPEFLTYFQNEAQLEKSRLLSDRFSAERPKGSFSTLEIQRTEQGDSAMYLCASSLATTSYNSPLHFGNGTRLTVT.

In its sample, this clonotype is large (0.1 to 1%). The V and J genes are TRBV30 and TRBJ2-7; D is ambiguous. This CDR3 comprises 15 residues. The germline V gene encodes CDR1 GTSNPN and CDR2 SVGIG (reference sequence). Between the trimmed V and J ends, which lost 3 bases and 4 bases, there was a span of 19 bases. CDR3 sequence (DNA): TGTGCCTGGAGCGGCCCCGGGCCCTGGGGTTACGAGCAGTACTTC. Residues: CAWSGPGPWGYEQYF.

By share, this clonotype ranks as medium-sized. The V call is TRBV5-6, the J call TRBJ2-7; 15 positions agree with TRBD2. There are 18 residues in the CDR3. The germline V gene has CDR1 SGHDT and CDR2 YYEEEE. Trimming at V came to 4 bases and at J to 3 bases, leaving 11 bases not matched to a gene. This chain's CDR3 is CASSHGTSGGSMDYEQYF. CDR3 nucleotides: TGTGCCAGCAGCCACGGGACTAGCGGGGGGTCGATGGACTACGAGCAGTACTTC.

The rearrangement joins TRBV6-1 to TRBJ2-7; D is possibly TRBD1 (6 bases). V was shortened by 8 bases and J by 3 bases, with 14 bases between the two germline ends. There are 13 residues in the CDR3. The germline CDR1 and CDR2 sequences are MNHNS and SASEGT. This chain's CDR3 is CASGQTKNYEQYF. Here the CDR3 DNA reads TGTGCCAGCGGACAGACAAAGAACTACGAGCAGTACTTC.

This clonotype is classed as medium-sized. CDR3 in amino acids: CASSLALPDSPLHF. CDR3 DNA: TGTGCCAGCAGCTTAGCGTTGCCAGATTCACCCCTCCACTTT. The rearrangement joins TRBV11-1 to TRBJ1-6, with D uncertain. Germline CDR1 is SGHAT and CDR2 is FQDESV (reference sequence). The V end was cut by 0 bases, the J end by 8 bases, with 8 bases between. The CDR3 spans 14 residues.

This clonotype is termed large (0.1 to 1%). V usage is TRBV28 and J usage is TRBJ2-1; D possibly corresponds to TRBD2 (6 bases). V was pared by 5 bases and J by 6 bases, with 14 bases between. The CDR3 contains 14 residues. Germline lookup yields CDR1 MDHEN and CDR2 SYDVKM. The CDR3 coding sequence is TGTGCCAGCAGTCGGGAGTTGGGAGGCAATGAGCAGTTCTTC. It codes for CASSRELGGNEQFF.

This clonotype is deemed medium-sized. V and J are TRBV20-1 and TRBJ1-1; the D is unclear. Germline CDR1 is DFQATT and CDR2 is SNEGSKA (reference sequence). Trimming took off 5 bases at V and 4 bases at J, with 11 bases between the two ends. This CDR3 region has 12 residues. The CDR3 here is CSAAHGGTEAFF. CDR3 DNA: TGCAGTGCTGCCCACGGCGGCACTGAAGCTTTCTTT.

This clonotype is medium-sized within its sample. This chain connects TRBV20-1 to TRBJ1-3; 9 nucleotides line up with TRBD1. This CDR3 has 13 residues. After removal of 6 bases from V and 3 bases from J, the junction contained 3 bases not matched to a gene. Germline CDR1 is DFQATT and CDR2 is SNEGSKA (reference sequence). The CDR3 loop is CSAWTGDGNTIYF. The DNA of the CDR3 is TGCAGTGCCTGGACAGGGGATGGAAACACCATATATTTT.

The genes are TRBV5-1 and TRBJ2-5; 9 nucleotides agree with TRBD2. Germline values: CDR1 SGHRS, CDR2 YFSETQ. The ends lost 0 bases at V and 5 bases at J; junction bases unmatched: 8. CDR3 size: 16 residues. CDR3 coding DNA: TGCGCCAGCAGCTTGGGGATCATAGCGGGAGACGAGACCCAGTACTTC. Translating gives CASSLGIIAGDETQYF.

This chain uses TRBV10-2 with TRBJ2-7; D not resolved. The germline gives CDR1 WSHSY, CDR2 SAAADI. The CDR3 sequence is 11 residues long. The V and J ends lost 2 bases and 5 bases respectively, with 4 bases between them. CDR3 residues: CASSEANEQYF. The CDR3 region has the DNA TGCGCCAGCAGTGAGGCTAACGAGCAGTACTTC.

The V and J genes are TRBV12-3 or TRBV12-4 and TRBJ2-3; D call uncertain. This CDR3 is built from 13 residues. Trimming shortened V by 5 bases and J by 6 bases, and 12 bases separated the two germline ends. CDR3 region: CASSPNDVDTQYF. The CDR3, as DNA: TGTGCCAGCAGTCCAAACGACGTGGATACGCAGTATTTT.

As to this clonotype: A much more abundant neighbour one base away suggests this may be a read error. In DNA form, the CDR3 reads TGTGCCAGTAGTATAGCCACTAGCGGGAGTAACGAGCAGTACTTC. Translating gives CASSIATSGSNEQYF. The V call is TRBV19, the J call TRBJ2-7; 11 bases are shared with TRBD2. Germline V gene data show CDR1 as LNHDA and CDR2 as SQIVND (reference sequence). CDR3 length: 15 residues. V gave up 1 base and J gave up 5 bases; unmatched junction bases: 4.